Listed below are T cell receptor beta chains from one sample, sequenced in a study of T-cell memory formation after mild COVID-19. TCRdb recomputed calls from the 5' RACE reads with MiXCR, one row per CDR3 protein. The table shows about 470,000 distinct CDR3 sequences, with 20% to 25% occurring only once. Input material: PBMCs or a T cell subset sorted from them (not recorded which). The source of these receptors is an adult woman who had mild COVID-19 (a few samples of this study predate the infection). Cell type and time point are not known. CDR3s include the opening cysteine and the closing phenylalanine or tryptophan. The D gene is left open where the match is weak.

v_gene: TRBV15
d_gene: NA
CDR3aa: CATSLIGGGNSPLHF

v_gene: TRBV4-2
d_gene: TRBD1
CDR3aa: CASSHRDRENNEQFF

v_gene: TRBV10-2
d_gene: TRBD1
CDR3aa: CASSHLRDRGSQETQYF

v_gene: TRBV20-1
d_gene: NA
CDR3aa: CSARDQWRQYTDTQYF

v_gene: TRBV4-3
d_gene: TRBD1
CDR3aa: CASSPDRAETETQYF

v_gene: TRBV7-3
d_gene: NA
CDR3aa: CASSLSVDLGNEQFF

v_gene: TRBV6-1
d_gene: TRBD2
CDR3aa: CASSGTGTSGRDEQFF

v_gene: TRBV6-5
d_gene: NA
CDR3aa: CASNIGTPNTGELFF

v_gene: TRBV5-1
d_gene: NA
CDR3aa: CASSLFLKETQYF

v_gene: TRBV2
d_gene: TRBD1
CDR3aa: CASRKDRGPGEQFF

v_gene: TRBV12-3/TRBV12-4
d_gene: NA
CDR3aa: CASRSGNSNQPQHF

v_gene: TRBV7-2
d_gene: TRBD2
CDR3aa: CASSSSLAGIEQYF

v_gene: TRBV5-1
d_gene: NA
CDR3aa: CASSTTGLSNQPQHF

v_gene: TRBV14
d_gene: NA
CDR3aa: CASSQVPAPDTQYF

v_gene: TRBV9
d_gene: NA
CDR3aa: CASSSLAQGASGYTF

v_gene: TRBV5-1
d_gene: NA
CDR3aa: CASSFQQGATNTEAFF

v_gene: TRBV6-5
d_gene: TRBD1
CDR3aa: CASSSTGQETQYF

v_gene: TRBV7-9
d_gene: TRBD1
CDR3aa: CASSLPPGQVLYGYTF

v_gene: TRBV5-1
d_gene: NA
CDR3aa: CASSFQGGITDTQYF

v_gene: TRBV2
d_gene: NA
CDR3aa: CASTGGVADTQYF

v_gene: TRBV29-1
d_gene: NA
CDR3aa: CSVEVPPANYGYTF

v_gene: TRBV4-3
d_gene: NA
CDR3aa: CASSQDRSGRYNEQFF

v_gene: TRBV29-1
d_gene: TRBD2
CDR3aa: CSATTSGGSTGELFF

v_gene: TRBV7-8
d_gene: NA
CDR3aa: CASSLSDNEQFF

v_gene: TRBV27
d_gene: TRBD1
CDR3aa: CASSAPGTDINEQFF

v_gene: TRBV6-2/TRBV6-3
d_gene: TRBD1
CDR3aa: CASTEQGAREQYF

v_gene: TRBV29-1
d_gene: NA
CDR3aa: CSVASTDSSTDTQYF

v_gene: TRBV20-1
d_gene: NA
CDR3aa: CSARAPLNTEAFF

v_gene: TRBV24-1
d_gene: NA
CDR3aa: CATSDGGVGETQYF

v_gene: TRBV7-8
d_gene: NA
CDR3aa: CASSLQYNEQYF

v_gene: TRBV7-6
d_gene: TRBD2
CDR3aa: CASSPPVPPAGGNEQYF

v_gene: TRBV4-1
d_gene: TRBD2
CDR3aa: CASSQARTSGGADTQYF

v_gene: TRBV7-2
d_gene: NA
CDR3aa: CASSFRGRFYEQYF

v_gene: TRBV5-1
d_gene: TRBD1
CDR3aa: CASSRNRGPNSYEQYF

v_gene: TRBV20-1
d_gene: NA
CDR3aa: CSAREDWTSTDTQYF

v_gene: TRBV5-4
d_gene: NA
CDR3aa: CASSFGDPVRETQYF

v_gene: TRBV7-9
d_gene: NA
CDR3aa: CASSLTGGVNTGELFF

v_gene: TRBV28
d_gene: NA
CDR3aa: CASSPNQPGNTIYF

v_gene: TRBV20-1
d_gene: NA
CDR3aa: CSARSGRSSEQFF

v_gene: TRBV27
d_gene: NA
CDR3aa: CASSLTVRQGAFF

v_gene: TRBV5-1
d_gene: NA
CDR3aa: CASSFRDTNTGELFF

v_gene: TRBV5-6
d_gene: NA
CDR3aa: CASSLAPAYGYTF